This entry lists 24 T cell receptor beta chains sequenced from one sample in a study of blood T cell repertoires in COVID-19. The data were produced by immunoSEQ multiplex PCR, yet TCRdb's version contains in-frame clones alone and is incomplete. The data show some 290,000 clones, with about 90% seen just once and roughly 2% held by the top ten. The sequenced sample was peripheral blood. All receptors come from a woman aged 45 to 65 who had recovered from COVID-19.

This chain joins TRBV6-6 and TRBJ1-4; 7 bases line up with TRBD1. V was clipped by 5 bases and J by 5 bases; unmatched bases: 8. The CDR3 contains 15 residues. Germline CDR1 reads MNHNY; CDR2 reads SVGAGI (reference sequence). DNA for the CDR3: TGTGCCAGCAGTCGCGGGGGACAGTTCAATGAAAAACTGTTTTTT. It encodes CASSRGGQFNEKLFF.

The V gene is TRBV3-1 (or the pseudogene TRBV3-2), the J gene TRBJ2-3; tentative D call: TRBD1 (5 bases). The CDR3 is 15 residues long. Germline V lookup: CDR1 LGHDT, CDR2 YNNKEL (reference sequence). Trimming left V 0 bases short and J 3 bases short, with 10 bases between. The CDR3 nucleotides are TGTGCCAGCAGCCAAGATCCAGGGTGGACAGATACGCAGTATTTT. It translates to CASSQDPGWTDTQYF.

V and J are TRBV27 and TRBJ1-1; weak D call: TRBD1 (5 bases). Trimming took 10 bases from V and 1 from J, leaving 13 bases between them. CDR3 length equals 13 residues. In germline, CDR1 is MNHEY, CDR2 SMNVEV (reference sequence). CDR3 nucleotide sequence: TGTGCCACTGGACAAACCTGGAACACTGAAGCTTTCTTT. Protein product: CATGQTWNTEAFF.

V usage is TRBV7-6 and J usage is TRBJ2-1, with 8 bases matching TRBD2. CDR3 length: 17 amino acids. CDR1 and CDR2 from the germline V gene are SGHVS and FNYEAQ. Germline trimming cut 2 bases from V and 0 bases from J; bases unmatched to any gene: 6. CDR3 nucleotides: TGTGCCAGCAGCTTACTTAGCGGGGCCCTCTCCTACAATGAGCAGTTCTTC. This translates into CASSLLSGALSYNEQFF.

The chain is built from TRBV5-4 and TRBJ2-2; 9 nucleotides align to TRBD1. Germline V lookup: CDR1 SGHNT, CDR2 YYREEE (reference sequence). The CDR3 is 14 amino acids. Trimming cost V 4 bases and J 6 bases; bases outside gene matches: 4. The CDR3 DNA reads TGTGCCAGCAGCCGGGACAGGGTGGCCGGGGAGCTGTTTTTT. Protein: CASSRDRVAGELFF.

CDR3 sequence (DNA): TGTGCCAGCAGCCAAACACTAGCGGGAACCTACGAGCAGTACTTC. Its protein product is CASSQTLAGTYEQYF. The chain links TRBV3-1 (or the pseudogene TRBV3-2) to TRBJ2-7; 10 nucleotides line up with TRBD2. The CDR3 spans 15 residues. Germline values: CDR1 LGHDT, CDR2 YNNKEL (reference sequence). The trim removed 2 bases at V and 2 bases at J, leaving 3 bases unmatched.

This clone was counted only a few times. This rearrangement joins TRBV3-1 (or the pseudogene TRBV3-2) to TRBJ1-1; D possibly corresponds to TRBD1 (5 bases). CDR1 and CDR2 (germline): LGHDT, YNNKEL (reference sequence). V lost 0 bases and J 3 bases, leaving 17 bases between the germline ends. This CDR3 spans 17 amino acids. The chain's CDR3 is CASSQDRSREGDTEAFF. As DNA, the CDR3 is TGTGCCAGCAGCCAAGATCGGTCCAGGGAGGGTGACACTGAAGCTTTCTTT.

Worth noting for this clone: This sample includes further DNA sequences coding for the same CDR3. The gene calls are TRBV2 and TRBJ1-3; D not resolved. Trimming stripped 4 bases from V and 4 bases from J, with 8 bases between. The CDR3 is 13 residues long. Germline CDR1 is SNHLY and CDR2 is FYNNEI. CDR3 bases: TGTGCCAGCAGTGGGTCGAGCGGAAACACCATATATTTT. This translates into CASSGSSGNTIYF.

This clone came up a few times. The chain carries TRBV6-1 and TRBJ2-2, with D possibly TRBD2 on 6 matching bases. Germline-derived CDR1 and CDR2 are MNHNS and SASEGT. Trimming cost V 0 bases and J 4 bases, with 12 bases left between them. This CDR3 region has 16 residues. The CDR3 loop reads CASSEAQRALTGELFF. CDR3 sequence (DNA): TGTGCCAGCAGTGAAGCTCAGCGGGCTCTCACCGGGGAGCTGTTTTTT.

V and J are TRBV6-6 and TRBJ2-5; 10 bases map to TRBD1. This CDR3 contains 13 residues. V lost 8 bases to trimming and J lost 5 bases; unmatched junction nucleotides: 5. Germline CDR1 and CDR2: MNHNY and SVGAGI (reference sequence). This CDR3 reads CASGLTGGETQYF. Written as DNA, the CDR3 is TGTGCCAGCGGATTGACAGGGGGCGAGACCCAGTACTTC.

The gene calls are TRBV30 and TRBJ1-4; 8 bases agree with TRBD1. V lost 5 bases, J lost 8 bases, and 7 bases stayed unmatched. The CDR3 has 13 amino acids. From germline, CDR1 is GTSNPN and CDR2 SVGIG (reference sequence). DNA for the CDR3: TGTGCCTGGGGGGGACAGGAACGGGAAAAACTGTTTTTT. It specifies CAWGGQEREKLFF.

The chain employs TRBV6-5 and TRBJ1-2; D unresolved. The germline V gene encodes CDR1 MNHEY and CDR2 SVGAGI. The CDR3 totals 13 residues. V lost 0 bases to trimming and J lost 8 bases, with 10 bases between them. CDR3 amino acids: CASSYSEAEGYTF. The CDR3 DNA is TGTGCCAGCAGTTACTCGGAAGCGGAAGGCTACACCTTC.

The chain links TRBV19 to TRBJ1-5; D is perhaps TRBD1 (5 bases). This CDR3 is 13 amino acids long. Germline lookup yields CDR1 LNHDA and CDR2 SQIVND (reference sequence). Trimming shortened V by 7 bases and J by 9 bases, and 16 bases separated the two germline ends. This CDR3 reads CASMLREGMPQHF. The DNA for the CDR3 is TGTGCCAGTATGCTCAGGGAGGGAATGCCCCAGCATTTT.

The gene calls are TRBV6-5 and TRBJ2-7; D perhaps matches TRBD2 (5 bases). From germline, CDR1 is MNHEY and CDR2 SVGAGI. The CDR3 extends over 12 amino acids. The germline V and J ends were trimmed by 6 bases and 6 bases, with 12 bases remaining between them. The CDR3 region is CASRAAAVEQYF. CDR3 in DNA: TGTGCCAGCAGAGCCGCAGCGGTCGAGCAGTACTTC.

This chain uses TRBV7-2 with TRBJ1-6, with no clear D. V lost 2 bases and J lost 0, with 5 bases in between. Germline CDR1 SGHTA, CDR2 FQGNSA. The CDR3 spans 15 residues. CDR3 sequence reads: CASSLPSSYNSPLHF. Written as DNA, the CDR3 is TGTGCCAGCAGCTTACCGAGCTCCTATAATTCACCCCTCCACTTT. Full variable domain (remainder filled in from reference TRBV7-2 and TRBJ1-6): GAGVSQSPSNKVTEKGKDVELRCDPISGHTALYWYRQSLGQGLEFLIYFQGNSAPDKSGLPSDRFSAERTGGSVSTLTIQRTQQEDSAVYLCASSLPSSYNSPLHFGNGTRLTVT.

The rearrangement uses TRBV15 and TRBJ2-7, with 9 bases that match TRBD1. V gave up 0 bases and J gave up 0 bases; unmatched junction bases: 9. Germline V CDR1 and CDR2: LNHNV, YYDKDF (reference sequence). The CDR3 extends over 18 amino acids. CDR3 nucleotide sequence: TGTGCCACCAGCAGAGACGCCTACGGACAGGGGCTCTCCTACGAGCAGTACTTC. It encodes CATSRDAYGQGLSYEQYF.

The chain has TRBV29-1 and TRBJ1-1; 11 nucleotides agree with TRBD1. Losses at the gene ends were 3 bases for V and 7 bases for J; bases not matched to a gene: 7. In germline, CDR1 is SQVTM, CDR2 ANQGSEA. The length of the CDR3 is 14 residues. CDR3 in DNA: TGCAGCGTTGAGAGGACAGGGGGCCTAAGTGAAGCTTTCTTT. This encodes CSVERTGGLSEAFF.

The rearrangement uses TRBV7-8 and TRBJ2-7; 8 bases map to TRBD2. CDR1 SGHVS and CDR2 FQNEAQ come from the germline V gene. The CDR3 loop spans 16 amino acids. The J segment lost 1 base and the V segment lost 0 bases, leaving 5 bases of the junction unmatched. CDR3 sequence reads: CASSLARGRPSYEQYF. CDR3 DNA sequence: TGTGCCAGCAGCTTAGCTCGCGGGAGGCCATCCTACGAGCAGTACTTC.

The chain links TRBV6-2 or TRBV6-3 to TRBJ1-6, with D unresolved. Germline lookup yields CDR1 MNHEY and CDR2 SVGEGT. V was trimmed by 2 bases and J by 8 bases, leaving 13 bases between them. This CDR3 spans 15 amino acids. Here the CDR3 DNA reads TGTGCCAGCAGTTACCAAGAGGCGGAGTATTCACCCCTCCACTTT. Its translation is CASSYQEAEYSPLHF.

The chain uses TRBV7-3 and TRBJ2-5; 11 positions agree with TRBD2. This CDR3 spans 18 amino acids. V was clipped by 2 bases and J by 0 bases; unmatched bases: 8. The V gene's germline CDR1 is SGHTA and CDR2 FQGTGA. The CDR3 spells CASSLLPASGGYQETQYF. Here the CDR3 DNA reads TGTGCCAGCAGCTTACTTCCCGCTAGCGGGGGGTACCAAGAGACCCAGTACTTC.

V gene TRBV6-4 combines with J gene TRBJ2-3; maybe TRBD2 (7 bases). Germline V lookup: CDR1 MRHNA, CDR2 SNTAGT. The CDR3 has 15 residues. V shed 6 bases and J shed 2 bases, with 15 bases lying between them. The CDR3 coding sequence is TGTGCCAGCAGCGACGCGGCGGGGGCCACAGATACGCAGTATTTT. Translating gives CASSDAAGATDTQYF.

V gene TRBV28 combines with J gene TRBJ2-3; 10 bases are a match to TRBD2. The CDR3 extends over 14 amino acids. The germline CDR1 and CDR2 sequences are MDHEN and SYDVKM. After removal of 8 bases from V and 4 bases from J, the junction contained 6 bases not matched to a gene. In DNA, the CDR3 is TGTGCCAGCCACGAAAGCGGGAGGGCAGATACGCAGTATTTT. This codes for CASHESGRADTQYF.

The chain joins TRBV7-2 to TRBJ1-1; no clear D gene. The CDR3 spans 15 residues. CDR1 and CDR2 (germline): SGHTA, FQGNSA. Trimming cost V 1 base and J 4 bases, with 13 bases left between them. The CDR3 region is CASSLDGVGRTEAFF. CDR3 nucleotides: TGTGCCAGCAGCTTAGATGGAGTGGGTCGCACTGAAGCTTTCTTT.

This clone has only a few counts. The rearrangement joins TRBV15 to TRBJ1-2, with D possibly matching TRBD1 (5 bases). V was shortened by 8 bases and J by 4 bases, with 11 bases between the two germline ends. The CDR3 length is 12 residues. Germline loops: CDR1 LNHNV, CDR2 YYDKDF (reference sequence). CDR3: CATQDSFYGYTF. In nucleotides, the CDR3 is TGTGCCACCCAAGACAGTTTCTATGGCTACACCTTC.